Listed below are T cell receptor beta chains from one sample, sequenced in a study of identical twins. A single record per CDR3 protein comes from TCRdb applying MiXCR to the 5' RACE reads. This sample has roughly 690,000 distinct CDR3 sequences, with around 21% found just once. These same data were also listed under a study on T cells expressing NK-cell markers.

Sequenced sample: PBMCs. These receptors were taken from a young woman in good health. CDR3s include the opening cysteine and the closing phenylalanine or tryptophan. Fields, in order: clone size, D gene, V gene, J gene, CDR3 protein, CDR3 DNA. A D gene is named only where the DNA matches it firmly. The size of a clone is reported for some rows only, either as once, few or many, or as a class for expanded clones.

>few|-|TRBV7-9|TRBJ2-1
CASSLLASPVNEQFF
TGTGCCAGCAGCTTGCTGGCCAGCCCCGTCAATGAGCAGTTCTTC
>few|-|TRBV7-9|TRBJ2-3
CASSFPDGVRSDTQYF
TGTGCCAGCAGCTTTCCAGACGGGGTCCGGTCGGATACGCAGTATTTT
>-|TRBD2|TRBV20-1|TRBJ2-3
CSARDRWSGASDTQYF
TGCAGTGCTAGAGATAGGTGGAGCGGGGCTTCAGATACGCAGTATTTT
>few|TRBD1|TRBV10-3|TRBJ1-1
CAISVGQKNTEAFF
TGTGCCATCAGTGTGGGACAGAAGAACACTGAAGCTTTCTTT
>-|-|TRBV9|TRBJ2-7
CASSASRSHEQYF
TGTGCCAGCAGCGCATCCAGAAGTCACGAGCAGTACTTC
>-|-|TRBV5-6|TRBJ2-3
CASSTGIVEDTQYF
TGTGCCAGCAGTACCGGGATCGTCGAAGATACGCAGTATTTT
>many|-|TRBV29-1|TRBJ2-3
CSPISWGTGADTQYF
TGCAGCCCGATCAGCTGGGGCACTGGTGCAGATACGCAGTATTTT
>-|TRBD1|TRBV20-1|TRBJ2-7
CSAPRDRGTYEQYF
TGCAGTGCCCCCCGGGACAGGGGTACCTACGAGCAGTACTTC
>few|-|TRBV7-9|TRBJ2-7
CASSLDWAYPYEQYF
TGTGCCAGCAGCTTAGATTGGGCCTACCCCTACGAGCAGTACTTC
>few|TRBD2|TRBV20-1|TRBJ2-7
CSAREGGLGSYEQYF
TGCAGTGCTAGAGAGGGGGGACTAGGTTCCTACGAGCAGTACTTC
>-|-|TRBV5-5|TRBJ1-4
CASSPQVNEKLFF
TGTGCCAGCAGCCCCCAGGTGAATGAAAAACTGTTTTTT
>many|TRBD1|TRBV7-3|TRBJ1-6
CASSLKGQGYSPLHF
TGTGCCAGCAGCTTAAAAGGACAGGGGTATTCACCCCTCCACTTT
>few|TRBD1|TRBV18|TRBJ1-2
CASSPPGQNYGYTF
TGTGCCAGCTCACCTCCGGGACAGAACTATGGCTACACCTTC
>-|TRBD2|TRBV5-6|TRBJ2-1
CASSSLAGGLSSYNEQFF
TGTGCCAGCAGCTCTCTAGCGGGAGGACTAAGCTCCTACAATGAGCAGTTCTTC
>-|-|TRBV27|TRBJ2-3
CASRWGDTQYF
TGTGCCAGCAGGTGGGGAGATACGCAGTATTTT
>-|-|TRBV20-1|TRBJ2-5
CSVDGGPGETQYF
TGCAGTGTGGACGGGGGCCCTGGGGAGACCCAGTACTTC
>-|TRBD2|TRBV10-1|TRBJ2-3
CASSDLAGDTQYF
TGCGCCAGCAGTGATCTAGCGGGCGATACGCAGTATTTT
>-|-|TRBV3-1|TRBJ2-3
CASSQDLRVVTDTQYF
TGTGCCAGCAGCCAAGATTTGCGGGTTGTCACAGATACGCAGTATTTT
>many|-|TRBV20-1|TRBJ2-5
CSARGATLSGTQYF
TGCAGTGCTAGAGGTGCGACACTCTCAGGGACCCAGTACTTC
>few|-|TRBV7-3|TRBJ1-2
CASSLEGGQGYTF
TGTGCCAGCAGCTTAGAAGGAGGGCAAGGCTACACCTTC
>-|-|TRBV3-1|TRBJ2-7
CASSQGHSKEQYF
TGTGCCAGCAGCCAGGGTCATTCGAAAGAGCAGTACTTC
>-|-|TRBV29-1|TRBJ2-3
CSVGSGSGTDTQYF
TGCAGCGTGGGGTCCGGGAGTGGGACAGATACGCAGTATTTT
>-|-|TRBV6-2/TRBV6-3|TRBJ2-1
CASINWGSEQFF
TGTGCCAGCATTAATTGGGGGAGTGAGCAGTTCTTC
>-|-|TRBV7-2|TRBJ2-7
CASSVIPSYEQYF
TGTGCCAGCAGCGTGATTCCCTCCTACGAGCAGTACTTC
>few|-|TRBV6-4|TRBJ2-2
CASSDSIWGTGELFF
TGTGCCAGCAGTGACTCGATATGGGGCACCGGGGAGCTGTTTTTT
>few|-|TRBV7-2|TRBJ2-1
CASSTARNEQFF
TGTGCCAGCAGCACCGCACGCAATGAGCAGTTCTTC
>-|-|TRBV7-2|TRBJ2-3
CGSLTDTQYF
TGTGGTAGTTTGACAGATACGCAGTATTTT
>-|-|TRBV27|TRBJ2-7
CASGPLVGGAEQYF
TGTGCCAGCGGCCCATTAGTCGGAGGAGCGGAGCAGTACTTC
>few|-|TRBV12-3/TRBV12-4|TRBJ1-3
CASSFWYSGNTIYF
TGTGCCAGCAGTTTTTGGTACTCTGGAAACACCATATATTTT
>few|TRBD2|TRBV20-1|TRBJ2-1
CSARDLTSGSFNEQFF
TGCAGTGCTAGAGATTTGACTAGCGGAAGCTTCAATGAGCAGTTCTTC
>-|-|TRBV28|TRBJ2-7
CASSSPRGINEQYF
TGTGCCAGCAGTTCTCCCCGGGGGATCAACGAGCAGTACTTC
>many|-|TRBV5-5|TRBJ2-1
CASSFEGFYNEQFF
TGTGCCAGCAGCTTCGAAGGATTTTACAATGAGCAGTTCTTC
>-|-|TRBV20-1|TRBJ2-2
CSARDPRRAGELFF
TGCAGTGCTAGAGATCCGAGGCGCGCCGGGGAGCTGTTTTTT
>-|-|TRBV27|TRBJ1-6
CASRRQDRNNSPLHF
TGTGCCAGCAGGAGACAGGATAGAAATAATTCACCCCTCCACTTT
>-|-|TRBV29-1|TRBJ1-1
CSVESRGRKNTEAFF
TGCAGCGTCGAGAGTCGGGGGCGAAAGAACACTGAAGCTTTCTTT
>few|-|TRBV20-1|TRBJ2-4
CSATRAQNIQYF
TGCAGTGCTACGCGCGCCCAAAACATTCAGTACTTC
>-|TRBD2|TRBV5-1|TRBJ2-1
CASSLVHSGSNEQFF
TGCGCCAGCAGCTTGGTACATAGCGGGAGTAATGAGCAGTTCTTC
>-|-|TRBV27|TRBJ2-5
CASSHRFQETQYF
TGTGCCAGCAGTCACAGGTTCCAAGAGACCCAGTACTTC
>-|TRBD1|TRBV12-3/TRBV12-4|TRBJ2-1
CASSLGQGNLNEQFF
TGTGCCAGCAGTTTAGGACAGGGAAATTTAAATGAGCAGTTCTTC
>few|-|TRBV2|TRBJ2-6
CASRPGHRIPSGANVLTF
TGTGCCAGCCGGCCGGGACATCGGATACCCTCTGGGGCCAACGTCCTGACTTTC
>-|-|TRBV29-1|TRBJ2-1
CSVGGLWGSEQFF
TGCAGCGTTGGTGGGTTATGGGGGAGTGAGCAGTTCTTC
>-|TRBD2|TRBV10-3|TRBJ2-1
CAITPSGANEQFF
TGTGCCATCACTCCTAGCGGGGCCAATGAGCAGTTCTTC
>few|TRBD1|TRBV6-5|TRBJ2-1
CASSYRQGTNEQFF
TGTGCCAGCAGTTACCGACAGGGCACAAATGAGCAGTTCTTC
>few|-|TRBV29-1|TRBJ2-1
CSGGRQGPYNEQFF
TGCAGCGGGGGGAGGCAGGGCCCCTACAATGAGCAGTTCTTC
>once|-|TRBV11-2|TRBJ2-5
CASSLEGIFQETQYF
TGTGCCAGCAGCTTAGAGGGCATCTTCCAAGAGACCCAGTACTTC
>few|-|TRBV29-1|TRBJ1-1
CSVEGGRGDTEAFF
TGCAGCGTTGAAGGAGGGAGAGGGGACACTGAAGCTTTCTTT
>-|TRBD2|TRBV12-3/TRBV12-4|TRBJ2-7
CASSLPGREFTEQYF
TGTGCCAGCAGTCTCCCTGGGCGGGAGTTCACCGAGCAGTACTTC
>few|-|TRBV6-6|TRBJ1-1
CAGTEGLNTEAFF
TGTGCCGGCACTGAGGGCCTGAACACTGAAGCTTTCTTT
>few|-|TRBV15|TRBJ2-7
CATSRETSREQYF
TGTGCCACCAGCAGAGAAACTTCTCGCGAGCAGTACTTC
>few|-|TRBV29-1|TRBJ2-3
CSVNEMGGTDTQYF
TGCAGCGTCAATGAAATGGGGGGCACAGATACGCAGTATTTT
>few|-|TRBV3-1|TRBJ2-5
CASSQGVTQYF
TGTGCCAGCAGCCAAGGGGTGACCCAGTACTTC
>-|-|TRBV6-5|TRBJ2-3
CASSYPLSDTQYF
TGTGCCAGCAGTTACCCCCTTTCAGATACGCAGTATTTT
>many|-|TRBV7-9|TRBJ2-3
CASSLKDTQYF
TGTGCCAGCAGCTTAAAAGATACGCAGTATTTT
>many|TRBD1|TRBV29-1|TRBJ1-2
CSDPTGQGYGYTF
TGCAGCGACCCGACAGGGCAGGGCTATGGCTACACCTTC
>-|-|TRBV20-1|TRBJ2-3
CSARANLGTDTQYF
TGCAGTGCTAGAGCAAACCTTGGCACAGATACGCAGTATTTT
>few|TRBD2|TRBV9|TRBJ2-1
CASSSRTSGSSYNEQFF
TGTGCCAGCAGCTCCCGGACTAGCGGGAGCTCCTACAATGAGCAGTTCTTC
>-|-|TRBV6-5|TRBJ1-2
CASSYSARTAFYGYTF
TGTGCCAGCAGTTACTCTGCTCGGACAGCCTTCTATGGCTACACCTTC
>-|-|TRBV11-2|TRBJ2-7
CASSGVTLAESDEQYF
TGTGCCAGCAGCGGCGTTACGTTGGCGGAAAGCGACGAGCAGTACTTC
>-|TRBD2|TRBV5-1|TRBJ2-7
CASSLGTSGRAYEQYF
TGCGCCAGCAGCTTGGGGACTAGCGGGAGGGCTTACGAGCAGTACTTC